This passage covers 2 T cell receptor beta chains from one sample sequenced in a study of blood T cell repertoires in COVID-19. Using immunoSEQ multiplex PCR, the repertoire was profiled, and TCRdb retains in-frame clones only, with some absent. The sample lists 90,000 to 120,000 clones, less than 75% occurring once. Material: peripheral blood. Every receptor here comes from a woman in her thirties or forties with acute or convalescent COVID-19.

This clone was recorded many times. DNA for the CDR3: TGTGCCAGCAGCCAGGGTCTGGAGGGTCAGCCCCAGCATTTT. Amino acid sequence: CASSQGLEGQPQHF. This sequence joins TRBV2 and TRBJ1-5; D perhaps matches TRBD1 (5 bases). Looked up from germline, CDR1 is SNHLY and CDR2 is FYNNEI. The CDR3 is 14 residues long. V lost 6 bases, J lost 6 bases, and 15 bases lay in between.

V usage is TRBV24-1 and J usage is TRBJ2-7; the match to TRBD2 covers 8 bases. The CDR3 length is 15 residues. Germline-derived CDR1 and CDR2 are KGHDR and SFDVKD. The junction had 6 bases not matched to a gene; V was cut back by 2 bases and J by 4 bases. This chain's CDR3 is CATSDSGLVLYEQYF. As DNA, the CDR3 is TGTGCCACCAGTGATTCGGGACTAGTCCTGTACGAGCAGTACTTC.